The text below deals with one TCR beta chain. Per the original methods: Amplification of reference gene primers provided the estimated nucleated cell counts. Here immunoSEQ multiplex PCR was the method, and the copy in TCRdb shows in-frame clones only, minus some. That table is the source of V, J and clone size, and D and trimming were worked out from the DNA. The repertoire includes 200,000 to 250,000 clones, 82% of them detected once, and 8.2% sits in the top ten. These data are taken from a study of blood T cell repertoires in COVID-19. About the research overall: Whether acute or convalescent, the COVID-19 samples came from the United States, Italy and Spain.

Followed longitudinally, the Seattle patients had been enrolled during active infection. V gave up 5 bases and J gave up 11 bases; unmatched junction bases: 10. Per the germline V gene, CDR1 is SQVTM and CDR2 is ANQGSEA. This CDR3 has 12 residues. The chain employs TRBV29-1 and TRBJ1-1; 8 positions match TRBD1. Sequenced input: peripheral blood. The TCR originated in a woman older than 75 with COVID-19, enrolled during active disease. CDR3 loop: CSVKPTGGEAFF. CDR3 DNA sequence: TGCAGCGTTAAACCCACAGGGGGGGAGGCTTTCTTT. The full variable domain, with the rest looked up from reference TRBV29-1 and TRBJ1-1, is SAVISQKPSRDICQRGTSLTIQCQVDSQVTMMFWYRQQPGQSLTLIATANQGSEATYESGFVIDKFPISRPNLTFSTLTVSNMSPEDSSIYLCSVKPTGGEAFFGQGTRLTVV.